This paragraph reports one T cell receptor (beta chain). Its target is unknown. CDR1 and CDR2 (germline): SNHLY, FYNNEI. The CDR3 runs 13 residues. Trimming took 2 bases from V and 2 from J, leaving 6 bases between them. The donors (healthy individuals) were bone marrow donors. The record originates from a study of cytomegalovirus exposure and HLA in healthy donors. Across the whole study: Roughly 89 million unique TCR sequences came from HLA-typed donors in an early release. Study results and limitations: Later analysis found that TCR beta chains associated with HLA were more clonally expanded than other, equally common chains. There were some public TCRs occurring in many donors, but most TCR sequences were rare.

Both 60 Vbeta primers and 13 Jbeta primers went into the PCR. Sequencing used immunoSEQ multiplex PCR; TCRdb keeps in-frame clones, though not all of them. Of about 280,000 clones in the sample, roughly 90% were seen once. The rearrangement uses TRBV2 and TRBJ1-1; D might be TRBD1 (5 bases). The sequencing input was PBMCs. The sequence came from a woman under 30 in good health and CMV-seronegative. The CDR3 loop is CASSEQGNTEAFF. CDR3 DNA: TGTGCCAGCAGTGAACAGGGAAACACTGAAGCTTTCTTT.